This is a list of T cell receptor beta chains from one sample in a study of T cells after yellow fever vaccination. TCRdb re-called the 5' RACE reads with MiXCR, one entry per CDR3 protein. The sample carries a few hundred thousand distinct CDR3 sequences, approximately 3.3% recorded once. Source: CD4+ T cells sorted from PBMCs, taken 10 days after the yellow fever booster vaccination. These receptors originate from a man aged 18-30 years who received the YFV17D yellow fever vaccine. Both conserved end residues are part of each CDR3. The D gene is left open where the match is weak. Part of the rows lack a size; the others show once, few, many or a class for expanded clones.

D	V	size	J	DNA	CDR3
TRBD1	TRBV20-1	many	TRBJ2-2	TGCAGTGCTAGAGACCCGGCGACAGGGGGGTCCGGGGAGCTGTTTTTT	CSARDPATGGSGELFF
.	TRBV5-4	few	TRBJ2-1	TGTGCCAGCAGCAGGACACTGAGCTCCTACAATGAGCAGTTCTTC	CASSRTLSSYNEQFF
TRBD1	TRBV7-6	many	TRBJ2-7	TGTGCCAGCAGCCTGTCGGGACAGACCTACGAGCAGTACTTC	CASSLSGQTYEQYF
.	TRBV7-3	many	TRBJ1-5	TGTGCCAGCAGCTTAAAAAAAGATCAGCCCCAGCATTTT	CASSLKKDQPQHF
.	TRBV14	many	TRBJ1-2	TGTGCCAGCAGCCAAGGGACACACTATGGCTACACCTTC	CASSQGTHYGYTF
.	TRBV7-9	many	TRBJ1-1	TGTGCCAGCCTGCTAGGGCAGGCGGCTGAAGCTTTCTTT	CASLLGQAAEAFF
.	TRBV30	many	TRBJ2-4	TGTGCCTGGAGTGCCCCCGGAAGCATTCAGTACTTC	CAWSAPGSIQYF
.	TRBV2	.	TRBJ1-1	TGTGCCAGCAAGTTGACAGAGAACACTGAAGCTTTCTTT	CASKLTENTEAFF
TRBD2	TRBV6-4	many	TRBJ2-3	TGTGCCAGCAGTGAAAGCGGGGGGGCCACAGATACGCAGTATTTT	CASSESGGATDTQYF
.	TRBV7-3	.	TRBJ2-1	TGTGCCAGCAGCCTATCGTCTGGGAATGGTGAGGATGAGCAGTTCTTC	CASSLSSGNGEDEQFF
.	TRBV6-5	many	TRBJ1-2	TGTGCCAGCAGTTGGGGCGCGGAAGCTAACTATGGCTACACCTTC	CASSWGAEANYGYTF
TRBD1	TRBV5-1	many	TRBJ1-1	TGCGCCAGCAGCGACCCGACAGGGGCCACTGAAGCTTTCTTT	CASSDPTGATEAFF
.	TRBV12-3/TRBV12-4	few	TRBJ1-6	TGTGCCAGCAGTCCGACCACAGGGCGGGGTTCACCCCTCCACTTT	CASSPTTGRGSPLHF
.	TRBV7-2	.	TRBJ2-3	TGTGCCAGCAGCTTAGTTGGGGGCGGCAACACAGATACGCAGTATTTT	CASSLVGGGNTDTQYF
.	TRBV2	few	TRBJ2-5	TGTGCCAGCAGTGTAGCTCCTACCGCAGGGCAAGAGACCCAGTACTTC	CASSVAPTAGQETQYF
TRBD2	TRBV11-2	few	TRBJ2-2	TGTGCCAGCAGCAGTATTAGCGGGGTTGGCGGGGAGCTGTTTTTT	CASSSISGVGGELFF
TRBD2	TRBV7-2	few	TRBJ2-7	TGTGCCAGCAGCTTAGCGAGCGGGGGGATTTCCTACGAGCAGTACTTC	CASSLASGGISYEQYF
.	TRBV19	few	TRBJ2-2	TGTGCCAGTAGTAGACTTGGCGGAGGAGGGAACACCGGGGAGCTGTTTTTT	CASSRLGGGGNTGELFF
.	TRBV5-1	many	TRBJ1-2	TGCGCCAGCAGCGGCGGGACGTTCTATGGCTACACCTTC	CASSGGTFYGYTF
.	TRBV5-1	many	TRBJ2-5	TGCGCCAGCAGCTTGGCCCTTGGGGAGACCCAGTACTTC	CASSLALGETQYF
TRBD2	TRBV11-2	few	TRBJ2-3	TGTGCCAGCAGCTTAGGGTGGAGCGGGGACTACACAGATACGCAGTATTTT	CASSLGWSGDYTDTQYF
.	TRBV5-1	many	TRBJ1-2	TGCGCCAGCAGCTTGGACCGCTACTATGGCTACACCTTC	CASSLDRYYGYTF
TRBD1	TRBV3-1	many	TRBJ2-5	TGTGCCACCCGAGGACAGGGTGAGACCCAGTACTTC	CATRGQGETQYF
TRBD1	TRBV9	many	TRBJ1-2	TGTGCCAGCAGCCTAGCCGGGACAGGGTTTAACTATGGCTACACCTTC	CASSLAGTGFNYGYTF
TRBD1	TRBV18	few	TRBJ1-5	TGTGCCAGCTCACCGAGGCAGGGGGTGGGCAATCAGCCCCAGCATTTT	CASSPRQGVGNQPQHF
.	TRBV15	.	TRBJ1-4	TGTGCCACCAGCGGATCGACAGGCATCTATGAAAAACTGTTTTTT	CATSGSTGIYEKLFF
.	TRBV5-1	few	TRBJ2-5	TGCGCCAGCAGCTTGGTTCCATTAGGAGGTCAAGAGACCCAGTACTTC	CASSLVPLGGQETQYF
.	TRBV19	.	TRBJ1-6	TGTGCCAGTAGTGTTAGACTGATAAATTCACCCCTCCACTTT	CASSVRLINSPLHF
.	TRBV24-1	many	TRBJ2-3	TGTGCCACCAGACCCAGCGGTACAGATACGCAGTATTTT	CATRPSGTDTQYF
.	TRBV7-2	many	TRBJ2-7	TGTGCCAGCAGCTTAGGGCAGAACCTCGAGCAGTACTTC	CASSLGQNLEQYF
.	TRBV12-3/TRBV12-4	few	TRBJ1-5	TGTGCCAGCAGCCCTAGCAATCAGCCCCAGCATTTT	CASSPSNQPQHF
.	TRBV7-9	many	TRBJ1-1	TGTGCCAGCAGCCCCCCGACCATGAACACTGAAGCTTTCTTT	CASSPPTMNTEAFF
TRBD1	TRBV4-2	few	TRBJ1-2	TGTGCCAGCAGCCAAAGACAGACAGGGGCCCGTGGCTACACCTTC	CASSQRQTGARGYTF